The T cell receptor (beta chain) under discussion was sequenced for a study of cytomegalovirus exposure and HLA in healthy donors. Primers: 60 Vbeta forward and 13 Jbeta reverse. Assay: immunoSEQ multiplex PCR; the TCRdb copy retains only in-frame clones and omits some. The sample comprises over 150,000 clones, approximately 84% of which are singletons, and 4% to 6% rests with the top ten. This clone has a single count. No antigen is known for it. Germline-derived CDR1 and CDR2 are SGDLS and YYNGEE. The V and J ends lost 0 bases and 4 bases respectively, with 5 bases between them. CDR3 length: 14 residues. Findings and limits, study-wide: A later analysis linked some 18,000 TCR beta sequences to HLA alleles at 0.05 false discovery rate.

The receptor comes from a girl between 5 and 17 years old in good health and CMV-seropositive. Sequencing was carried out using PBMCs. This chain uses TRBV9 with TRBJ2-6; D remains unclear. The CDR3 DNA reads TGTGCCAGCAGCGTAGTGGCAGGGGCCAACGTCCTGACTTTC. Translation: CASSVVAGANVLTF.